One and the same sample provided the 9 T cell receptor beta chains below, sequenced in a study of human thymus T cells (TCRdb year 2020). Library preparation was by the immunoSEQ multiplex PCR assay. Held by TCRdb, this immuneACCESS table contains in-frame sequences only and omits some clones. Under half of the omission traces to an unresolved V gene where checked; the cause of the rest is unknown. The sample table shows around 70,000 clones, and 95% are seen once. The top ten clonotypes cover 0.03% to 0.035% of the sample. Thymus tissue was obtained as surgical resects removed during corrective cardiac surgery. Sequenced sample: thymus tissue. Every receptor here comes from a girl under two years old with a congenital heart defect but otherwise immunologically healthy.

This chain links TRBV4-3 with TRBJ1-2; 7 bases are shared with TRBD1. Germline V lookup: CDR1 LGHNA, CDR2 YSLEER. There are 18 residues in the CDR3. The J segment lost 5 bases and the V segment lost 2 bases, leaving 17 bases of the junction unmatched. The CDR3 DNA follows: TGCGCCAGCAGCCAAATCTGGGCGGACAGGCTGCCCCGTTATGGCTACACCTTC. It codes for CASSQIWADRLPRYGYTF.

The chain uses TRBV7-4 and TRBJ2-1, with 9 bases fitting TRBD2. This CDR3 spans 15 amino acids. CDR1 and CDR2 from the germline V gene are SGHVT and SQSDAQ. V lost 2 bases, J lost 8 bases, and 7 bases stayed unmatched. As DNA, the CDR3 is TGTGCCAGCAGCTTAATCCTAGCGGGATGGTATGAGCAGTTCTTC. This translates into CASSLILAGWYEQFF.

The chain couples TRBV4-3 to TRBJ2-3, with TRBD1 matching 8 bases. The germline V gene has CDR1 LGHNA and CDR2 YSLEER. The trim removed 4 bases at V and 0 bases at J, leaving 9 bases unmatched. The CDR3 covers 17 residues. In DNA, the CDR3 is TGCGCCAGCAGCCGCGACAGGGGATGGCCCAGCACAGATACGCAGTATTTT. The encoded protein is CASSRDRGWPSTDTQYF.

This chain joins TRBV5-8 and TRBJ1-1; D uncertain. Trimming removed 3 bases from V and 4 bases from J, with 7 bases in between. The CDR3 is made up of 12 amino acids. From germline, CDR1 is SGHTS and CDR2 YDEGEE. The CDR3 spells CASSSRGTEAFF. CDR3 coding DNA: TGTGCCAGCAGCTCGAGAGGCACTGAAGCTTTCTTT.

The chain joins TRBV19 to TRBJ1-3, with D unclear. V shed 1 base and J shed 3 bases, with 10 bases lying between them. The CDR3 contains 15 residues. The germline V gene encodes CDR1 LNHDA and CDR2 SQIVND (reference sequence). In nucleotides, the CDR3 is TGTGCCAGTAGTATAGTGACCTACCATGGAAACACCATATATTTT. Residues: CASSIVTYHGNTIYF.

V is TRBV5-6 and J is TRBJ2-7; 9 nucleotides match TRBD2. Germline assignment: CDR1 SGHDT and CDR2 YYEEEE. The CDR3 is 15 amino acids. Losses at the gene ends were 0 bases for V and 3 bases for J; bases not matched to a gene: 4. The CDR3 is CASSLVREGRYEQYF. The CDR3 nucleotides read TGTGCCAGCAGCTTGGTGCGGGAGGGCCGCTACGAGCAGTACTTC. Combining the CDR3 with reference TRBV5-6 and TRBJ2-7 gives the whole variable domain DAGVTQSPTHLIKTRGQQVTLRCSPKSGHDTVSWYQQALGQGPQFIFQYYEEEERQRGNFPDRFSGHQFPNYSSELNVNALLLGDSALYLCASSLVREGRYEQYFGPGTRLTVT.

The genes are TRBV6-5 and TRBJ1-1; the D gene is possibly TRBD1 (5 bases). Germline V CDR1 and CDR2: MNHEY, SVGAGI. V was trimmed by 0 bases and J by 1 base, leaving 9 bases between them. The CDR3 sequence is 15 residues long. The CDR3 reads CASSYSPGGNTEAFF. Here the CDR3 DNA reads TGTGCCAGCAGTTACTCCCCCGGGGGGAACACTGAAGCTTTCTTT.

The chain carries TRBV7-2 and TRBJ2-2; the match to TRBD1 covers 8 bases. Germline CDR1 SGHTA, CDR2 FQGNSA. The CDR3 is 15 residues long. The junction had 3 bases not matched to a gene; V was cut back by 4 bases and J by 2 bases. The CDR3 sequence is CASSSTGANTGELFF. CDR3 DNA sequence: TGTGCCAGCAGCTCGACAGGGGCCAACACCGGGGAGCTGTTTTTT.

The CDR3 sequence: CASSFFDRELFF. CDR3 DNA sequence: TGTGCCAGCAGCTTTTTTGACAGGGAACTGTTTTTT. The gene calls are TRBV5-8 and TRBJ1-4; 7 bases match TRBD1. Germline CDR1 SGHTS, CDR2 YDEGEE. The CDR3 has 12 amino acids. The J segment lost 12 bases and the V segment lost 2 bases, leaving 4 bases of the junction unmatched.